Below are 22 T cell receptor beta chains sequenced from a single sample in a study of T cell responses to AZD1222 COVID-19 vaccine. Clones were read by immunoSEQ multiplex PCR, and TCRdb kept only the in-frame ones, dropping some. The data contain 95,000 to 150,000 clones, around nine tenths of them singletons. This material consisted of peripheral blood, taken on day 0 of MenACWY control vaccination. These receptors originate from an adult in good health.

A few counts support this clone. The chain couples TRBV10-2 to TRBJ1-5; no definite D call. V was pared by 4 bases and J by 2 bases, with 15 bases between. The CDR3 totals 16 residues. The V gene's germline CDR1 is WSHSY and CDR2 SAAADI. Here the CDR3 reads CASSGVDGRGNQPQHF. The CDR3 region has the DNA TGCGCCAGCAGTGGGGTGGACGGGCGGGGCAATCAGCCCCAGCATTTT.

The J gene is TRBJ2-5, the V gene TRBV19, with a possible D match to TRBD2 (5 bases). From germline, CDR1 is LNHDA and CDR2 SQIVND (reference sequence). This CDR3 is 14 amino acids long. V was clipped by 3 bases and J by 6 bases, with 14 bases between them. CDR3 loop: CASSMRRMEQTQYF. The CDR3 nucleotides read TGTGCCAGTAGTATGCGGAGGATGGAACAGACCCAGTACTTC.

This chain's CDR3 is CASNREPSYNEQFF. The CDR3 nucleotides are TGTGCCAGCAACCGGGAGCCCTCCTACAATGAGCAGTTCTTC. The chain uses TRBV2 and TRBJ2-1; possible D gene TRBD2, 6 bases. There are 14 residues in the CDR3. Per germline, CDR1 SNHLY and CDR2 FYNNEI. V lost 7 bases and J 0 bases, leaving 10 bases between the germline ends.

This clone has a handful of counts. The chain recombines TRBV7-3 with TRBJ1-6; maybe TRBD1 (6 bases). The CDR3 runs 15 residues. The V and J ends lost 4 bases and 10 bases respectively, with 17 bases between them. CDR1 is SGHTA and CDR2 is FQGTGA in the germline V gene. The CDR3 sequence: CASSSQGTRGSPLHF. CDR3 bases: TGTGCCAGCAGCTCACAGGGTACGAGAGGGTCACCCCTCCACTTT.

CDR3 loop: CAISSLSGSSPDTQYF. The DNA of the CDR3 is TGTGCCATCAGCTCACTTAGCGGGAGCTCCCCAGATACGCAGTATTTT. The chain couples TRBV10-3 to TRBJ2-3; 9 nucleotides agree with TRBD2. There are 16 residues in the CDR3. V lost 6 bases and J lost 4; bases outside the gene matches: 11. Per the germline V gene, CDR1 is ENHRY and CDR2 is SYGVKD.

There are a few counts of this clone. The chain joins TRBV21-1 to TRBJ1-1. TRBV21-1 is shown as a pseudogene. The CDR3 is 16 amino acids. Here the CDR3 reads CASSKGRSGRGTEAFF. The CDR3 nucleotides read TGTGCCAGCAGCAAAGGACGATCAGGGAGGGGGACTGAAGCTTTCTTT.

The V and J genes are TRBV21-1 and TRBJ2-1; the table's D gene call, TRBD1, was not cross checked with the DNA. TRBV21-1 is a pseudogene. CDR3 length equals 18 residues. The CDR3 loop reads CASSTHARTGSIYNEQFF. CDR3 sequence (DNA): TGTGCCAGCAGCACACATGCCAGGACAGGGTCAATTTACAATGAGCAGTTCTTC.

The CDR3 nucleotides are TGTGCCAGCAGCTTAGACAGGACTGGGGAAAAACTGTTTTTT. This translates into CASSLDRTGEKLFF. The chain couples TRBV5-4 to TRBJ1-4, with a tentative D call TRBD1 (6 bases). V shed 2 bases and J shed 8 bases, with 13 bases lying between them. From germline, CDR1 is SGHNT and CDR2 YYREEE (reference sequence). CDR3 length: 14 amino acids.

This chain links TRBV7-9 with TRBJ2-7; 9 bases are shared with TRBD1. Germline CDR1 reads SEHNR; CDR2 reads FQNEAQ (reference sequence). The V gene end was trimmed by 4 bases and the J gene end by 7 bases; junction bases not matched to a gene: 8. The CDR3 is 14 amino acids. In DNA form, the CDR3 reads TGTGCCAGCAGCTACACAGGGGGCTTCGGGGAGCAGTACTTC. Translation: CASSYTGGFGEQYF.

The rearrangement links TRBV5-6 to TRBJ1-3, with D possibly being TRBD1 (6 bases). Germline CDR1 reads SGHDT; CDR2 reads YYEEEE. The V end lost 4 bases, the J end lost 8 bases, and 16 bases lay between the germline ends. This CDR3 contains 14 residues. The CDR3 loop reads CASSQGRFRDTIYF. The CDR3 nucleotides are TGTGCCAGCAGCCAGGGGAGGTTTCGAGACACCATATATTTT. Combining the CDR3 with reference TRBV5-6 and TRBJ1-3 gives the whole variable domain DAGVTQSPTHLIKTRGQQVTLRCSPKSGHDTVSWYQQALGQGPQFIFQYYEEEERQRGNFPDRFSGHQFPNYSSELNVNALLLGDSALYLCASSQGRFRDTIYFGEGSWLTVV.

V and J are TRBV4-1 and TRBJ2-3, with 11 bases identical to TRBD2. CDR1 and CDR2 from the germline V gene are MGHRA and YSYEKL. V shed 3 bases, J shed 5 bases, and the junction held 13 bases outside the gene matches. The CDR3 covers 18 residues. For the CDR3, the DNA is TGCGCCAGCAGCCAGGTCGATATACTAGCGGGAGCAGGAGATACGCAGTATTTT. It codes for CASSQVDILAGAGDTQYF.

CDR3 sequence reads: CASSVGGPYEQYF. The CDR3 coding sequence is TGTGCCAGCAGTGTAGGGGGACCCTACGAGCAGTACTTC. The V gene is TRBV6-1, the J gene TRBJ2-7; TRBD1 is a possible D gene (6 bases). V dropped 4 bases and J dropped 2 bases, with 9 bases sitting between them. CDR3 length equals 13 residues. CDR1 is MNHNS and CDR2 is SASEGT in the germline V gene.

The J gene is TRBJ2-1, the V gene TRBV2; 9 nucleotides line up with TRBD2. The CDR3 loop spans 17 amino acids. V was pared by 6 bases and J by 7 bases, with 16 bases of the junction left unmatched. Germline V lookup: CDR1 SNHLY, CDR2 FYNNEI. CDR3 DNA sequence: TGTGCCAGCAGAGGAGGAGGAGCGGGAGGTCTTGTTAATGAGCAGTTCTTC. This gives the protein CASRGGGAGGLVNEQFF.

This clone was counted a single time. CDR3 in amino acids: CASSLGLTPGQLAEQYF. The CDR3 nucleotides read TGTGCCAGCAGCTTGGGGTTAACCCCGGGACAGCTGGCAGAGCAGTACTTC. V and J are TRBV5-4 and TRBJ2-7; 7 bases align to TRBD1. Trimming removed 0 bases from V and 7 bases from J; junction bases left unmatched: 16. Germline-derived CDR1 and CDR2 are SGHNT and YYREEE (reference sequence). The CDR3 contains 17 residues. The full variable domain, in which reference TRBV5-4 and TRBJ2-7 provide the parts outside the CDR3, is ETGVTQSPTHLIKTRGQQVTLRCSSQSGHNTVSWYQQALGQGPQFIFQYYREEENGRGNFPPRFSGLQFPNYSSELNVNALELDDSALYLCASSLGLTPGQLAEQYFGPGTRLTVT.

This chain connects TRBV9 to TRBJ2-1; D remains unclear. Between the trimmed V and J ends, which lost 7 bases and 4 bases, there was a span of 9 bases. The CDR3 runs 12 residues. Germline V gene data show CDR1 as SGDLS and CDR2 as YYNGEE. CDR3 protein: CASAREYNEQFF. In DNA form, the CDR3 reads TGTGCCAGCGCTAGAGAATACAATGAGCAGTTCTTC.

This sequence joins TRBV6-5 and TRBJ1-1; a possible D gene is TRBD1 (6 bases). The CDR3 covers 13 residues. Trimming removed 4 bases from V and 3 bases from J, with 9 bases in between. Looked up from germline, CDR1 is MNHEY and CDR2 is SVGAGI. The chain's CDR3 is CASSWDTDTEAFF. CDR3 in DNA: TGTGCCAGCAGTTGGGACACTGACACTGAAGCTTTCTTT.

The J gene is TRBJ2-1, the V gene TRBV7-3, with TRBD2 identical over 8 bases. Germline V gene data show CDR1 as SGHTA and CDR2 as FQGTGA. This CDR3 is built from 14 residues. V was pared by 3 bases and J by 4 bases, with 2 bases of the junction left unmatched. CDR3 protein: CASSFAGGYNEQFF. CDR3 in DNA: TGTGCCAGCAGCTTCGCGGGAGGTTACAATGAGCAGTTCTTC.

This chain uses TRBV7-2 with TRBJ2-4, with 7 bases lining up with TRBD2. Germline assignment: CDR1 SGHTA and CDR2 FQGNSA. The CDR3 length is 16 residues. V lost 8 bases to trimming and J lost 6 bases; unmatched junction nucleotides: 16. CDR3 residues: CASGPYRGEGGNIQYF. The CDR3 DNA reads TGTGCCAGCGGACCTTATAGAGGGGAGGGCGGAAACATTCAGTACTTC.

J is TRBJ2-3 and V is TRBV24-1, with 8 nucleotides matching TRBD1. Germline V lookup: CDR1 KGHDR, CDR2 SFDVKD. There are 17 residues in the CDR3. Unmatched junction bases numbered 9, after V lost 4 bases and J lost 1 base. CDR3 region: CATSEPAGTGGTDTQYF. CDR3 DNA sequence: TGTGCCACCAGTGAACCAGCCGGGACAGGAGGCACAGATACGCAGTATTTT.

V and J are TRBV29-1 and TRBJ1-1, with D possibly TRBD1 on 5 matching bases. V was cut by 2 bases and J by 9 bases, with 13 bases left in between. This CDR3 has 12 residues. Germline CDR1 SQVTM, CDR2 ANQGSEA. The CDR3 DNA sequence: TGCAGCGTTGAAACGGCAGGGAAAAAAGCTTTCTTT. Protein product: CSVETAGKKAFF.

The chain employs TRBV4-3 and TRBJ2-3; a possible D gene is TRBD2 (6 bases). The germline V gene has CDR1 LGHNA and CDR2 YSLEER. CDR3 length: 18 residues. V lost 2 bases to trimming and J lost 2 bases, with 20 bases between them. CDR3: CASSQSPSGGRYTDTQYF. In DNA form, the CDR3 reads TGCGCCAGCAGCCAATCCCCGTCCGGGGGACGATACACAGATACGCAGTATTTT.

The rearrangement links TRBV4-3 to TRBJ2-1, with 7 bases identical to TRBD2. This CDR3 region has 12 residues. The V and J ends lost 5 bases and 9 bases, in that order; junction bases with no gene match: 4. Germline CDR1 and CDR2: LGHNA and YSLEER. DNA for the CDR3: TGCGCCAGCAGCTCCGGGGGGAGTGAGCAGTTCTTC. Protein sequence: CASSSGGSEQFF.